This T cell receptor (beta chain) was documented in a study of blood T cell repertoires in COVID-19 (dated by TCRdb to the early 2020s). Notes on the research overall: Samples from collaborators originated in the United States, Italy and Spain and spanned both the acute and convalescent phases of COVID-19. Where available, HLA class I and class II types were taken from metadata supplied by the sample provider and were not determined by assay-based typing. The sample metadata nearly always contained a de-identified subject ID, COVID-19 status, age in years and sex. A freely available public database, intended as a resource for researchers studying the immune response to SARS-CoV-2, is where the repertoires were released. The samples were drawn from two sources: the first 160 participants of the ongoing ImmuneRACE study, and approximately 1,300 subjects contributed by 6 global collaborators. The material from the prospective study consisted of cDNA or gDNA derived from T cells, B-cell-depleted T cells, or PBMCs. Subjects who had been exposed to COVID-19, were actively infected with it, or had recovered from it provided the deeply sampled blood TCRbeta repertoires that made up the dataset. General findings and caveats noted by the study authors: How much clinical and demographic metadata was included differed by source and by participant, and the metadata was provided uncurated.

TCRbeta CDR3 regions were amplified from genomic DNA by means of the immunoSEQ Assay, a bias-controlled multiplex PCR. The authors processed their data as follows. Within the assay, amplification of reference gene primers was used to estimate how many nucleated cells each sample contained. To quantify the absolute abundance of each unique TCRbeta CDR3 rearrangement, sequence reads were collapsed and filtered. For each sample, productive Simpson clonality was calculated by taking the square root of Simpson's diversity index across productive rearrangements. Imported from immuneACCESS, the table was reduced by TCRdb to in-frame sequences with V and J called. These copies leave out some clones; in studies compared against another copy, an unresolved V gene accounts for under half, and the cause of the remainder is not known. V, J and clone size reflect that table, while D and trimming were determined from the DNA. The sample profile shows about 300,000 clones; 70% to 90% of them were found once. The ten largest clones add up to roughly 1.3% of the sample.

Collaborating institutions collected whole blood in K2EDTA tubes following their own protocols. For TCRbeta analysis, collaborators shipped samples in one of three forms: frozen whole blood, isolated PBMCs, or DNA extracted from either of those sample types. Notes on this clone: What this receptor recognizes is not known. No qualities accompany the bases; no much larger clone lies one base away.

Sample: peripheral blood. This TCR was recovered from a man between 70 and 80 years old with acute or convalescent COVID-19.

The DNA sequence is TGTGCCAGCAGCTTAGGAGGAGGCCAGCAGGAGACCCAGTACTTC. Its translation reads: CASSLGGGQQETQYF. Recombination connected TRBV11-3 to TRBJ2-5, and TRBD2 may be the D gene, going by 5 matching bases. From cysteine to phenylalanine, the CDR3 is 15 amino acids long. Here the CDR3 DNA is all that survives: 45 bases in frame from base 1. The germline V gene encodes CDR1 SGHNT and CDR2 YENEEA. Trimming takes 1 base from V and 5 bases from J, and the germline ends sit 14 bases apart.